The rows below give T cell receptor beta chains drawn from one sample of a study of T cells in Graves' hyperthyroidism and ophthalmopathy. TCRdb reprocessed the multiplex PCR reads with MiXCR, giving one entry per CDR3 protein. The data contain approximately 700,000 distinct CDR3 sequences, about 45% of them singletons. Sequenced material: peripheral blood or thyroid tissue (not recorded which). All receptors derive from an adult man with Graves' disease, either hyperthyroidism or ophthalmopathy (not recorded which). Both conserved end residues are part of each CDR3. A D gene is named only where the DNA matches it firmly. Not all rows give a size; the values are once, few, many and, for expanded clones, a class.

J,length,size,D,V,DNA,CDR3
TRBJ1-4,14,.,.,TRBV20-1,TGCAGTGCGACCCATTTCCGGGGGAATGAAAAACTGTTTTTT,CSATHFRGNEKLFF
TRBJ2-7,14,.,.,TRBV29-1,TGCAGCGTTGTCACAGGGTTTGGGACTTACGAGCAGTACTTC,CSVVTGFGTYEQYF
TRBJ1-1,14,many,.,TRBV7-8,TGTGCCAGCAGCTTAACAAGGGCTAACACTGAAGCTTTCTTT,CASSLTRANTEAFF
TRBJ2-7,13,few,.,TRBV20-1,TGCAGCGTGGTTACAGGGCTTTCCTACGAGCAGTACTTC,CSVVTGLSYEQYF
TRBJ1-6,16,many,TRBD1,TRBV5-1,TGCGCCAGCAGCTTGGTGGGACAGGGGCGAGGTTCACCCCTCCACTTT,CASSLVGQGRGSPLHF
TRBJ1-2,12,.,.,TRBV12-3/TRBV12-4,TGTGCCAGCAGTCAGGGGACGTCTGGCTACACCTTC,CASSQGTSGYTF
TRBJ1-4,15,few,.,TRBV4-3,TGCGCCAGCAGCCCGAACGGTGCAACTAATGAAAAACTGTTTTTT,CASSPNGATNEKLFF
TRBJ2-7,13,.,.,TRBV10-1,TGCGCCGGCAGTGAGGGCAGGGCAGGCGAGCAGTACTTC,CAGSEGRAGEQYF
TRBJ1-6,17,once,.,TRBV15,TGTGCCACCAGCAGAGATAGGGGGGGCGCAGGCCGGTCACCCCTCCACTTT,CATSRDRGGAGRSPLHF
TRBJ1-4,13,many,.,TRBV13,TGTGCCAGCAGCTACGGCGTCAATGAAAAACTGTTTTTT,CASSYGVNEKLFF
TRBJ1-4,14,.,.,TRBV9,TGTGCCAGCAGCGTAGGACAGGTCGGTGAAAAACTGTTTTTT,CASSVGQVGEKLFF
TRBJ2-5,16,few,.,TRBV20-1,TGCAGTGCTAGGGACATTTTACGGACCGTCCAAGAGACCCAGTACTTC,CSARDILRTVQETQYF
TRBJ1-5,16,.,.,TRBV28,TGTGCCAGCAGTTTATTCATCGGGTATGACAATCAGCCCCAGCATTTT,CASSLFIGYDNQPQHF
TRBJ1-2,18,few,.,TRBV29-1,TGCAGCGTTGAAGAGGAGGTTGCAGGGGTAGGAAATTTCTATGGCTACACCTTC,CSVEEEVAGVGNFYGYTF
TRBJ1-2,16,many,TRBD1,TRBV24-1,TGTGCCACCAGCACCGCCGGGACAGTAGACAACTATGGCTACACCTTC,CATSTAGTVDNYGYTF
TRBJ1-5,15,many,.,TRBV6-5,TGTGCCACCCCTCCTAGGGGCCGAAGCAATCAGCCCCAGCATTTT,CATPPRGRSNQPQHF
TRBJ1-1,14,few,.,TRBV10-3,TGTGCCATCAGTGAGTCGGGAGTTGACACTGAAGCTTTCTTT,CAISESGVDTEAFF
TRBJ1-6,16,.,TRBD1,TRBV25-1,TGTGCCAGCAGTGAAGGCCACAGGGGCCCGGATTCACCCCTCCACTTT,CASSEGHRGPDSPLHF
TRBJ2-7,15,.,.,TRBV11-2,TGCGCCAGCAGCCACCTCAGTGGGGGTACGAACGAGCAGTACTTC,CASSHLSGGTNEQYF
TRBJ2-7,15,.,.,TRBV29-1,TGCAGCGTTGAAATTAGCACTAGTCTTCTCTACGAGCAGTACTTC,CSVEISTSLLYEQYF
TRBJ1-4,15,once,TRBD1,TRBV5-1,TGCGCCAGCAGCGGCCGGGACAGTGAGAATGAAAAACTGCTTTTT,CASSGRDSENEKLLF
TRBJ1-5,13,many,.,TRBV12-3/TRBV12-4,TGTGCCAGCGGGGGAAATGGGAATCAGCCCCAGCATTTT,CASGGNGNQPQHF
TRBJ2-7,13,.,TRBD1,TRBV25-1,TGTGCCTGGAGTGAGACAGGGTGGGGCGAGCAGTACTTC,CAWSETGWGEQYF
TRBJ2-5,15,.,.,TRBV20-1,TGCAGTGCGAGTATCCACGTGCCCGGGGTGGAGACCCAGTACTTC,CSASIHVPGVETQYF
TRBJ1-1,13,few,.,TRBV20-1,TGCAGTGCTAGAGACGGGAGAGTGACTGAAGCTTTCTTT,CSARDGRVTEAFF